The T cell receptor (beta chain) described here comes from a study of CD8+ T cells in alopecia areata. J was trimmed by 3 bases and V by 2 bases; bases with no gene match: 3. There are 15 residues in the CDR3. Germline-derived CDR1 and CDR2 are LNHNV and YYDKDF (reference sequence). Treatment: oral pan-JAK inhibitor, 5-10 mg twice daily. RNA was isolated and reverse transcribed to cDNA, the sequencing template. The repertoire was sequenced with immunoSEQ multiplex PCR; TCRdb's copy has only in-frame clones and lacks some. The repertoire holds tens of thousands of clones, with about 71% as singletons. The sequencing used CD8+ T cells sorted from blood, collected between weeks 43 and 45, from a patient treated with tofacitinib. V gene TRBV15 combines with J gene TRBJ1-4, with 7 bases fitting TRBD1. The receptor comes from a human donor with alopecia areata. In DNA, the CDR3 is TGTGCCACCAGCAGACACAGGGGTCCTAATGAAAAACTGTTTTTT. It yields the protein CATSRHRGPNEKLFF.